The following is a TCR beta chain sequence with its context. Its antigen is still unknown. Nothing much larger sits one base from this clone, and base qualities are not available. The sample originates from a study of blood T cell repertoires in COVID-19 (dated by TCRdb to 2020 to 2022). About the investigation overall: The collaborator samples originated in the United States, Italy and Spain and spanned the acute and convalescent phases of COVID-19. The material from the prospective study consisted of cDNA or gDNA derived from T cells, B-cell-depleted T cells, or PBMCs. The dataset comprised deeply sampled blood TCRbeta repertoires from subjects exposed to, actively infected with, or recovered from COVID-19. A freely available public database, intended as a resource for researchers studying the immune response to SARS-CoV-2, is where the repertoires were released. The samples were drawn from two sources: the first 160 participants of the ongoing ImmuneRACE study, and over 1,000 subjects contributed by 6 global collaborators. Sample metadata almost always included a de-identified subject ID, COVID-19 status, age in years and sex. Where available, HLA class I and class II types were taken from metadata supplied by the sample provider and were not determined by assay-based typing.

From cysteine to phenylalanine, the CDR3 is 16 amino acids long. The entry retains the CDR3 DNA only, 48 bases that are in frame from base 1. Clipping removes 0 bases from V and 0 bases from J, with 2 as the unmatched junction base count. The germline V gene provides CDR1 SGHDT and CDR2 YYEEEE. The paper as a whole reports these results and caveats: The quantity of clinical and demographic metadata differed by source and by participant and was supplied without curation.

Each collaborating institution followed its own protocols to collect whole blood in K2EDTA tubes. For TCRbeta analysis, collaborators shipped samples in one of three forms: frozen whole blood, isolated PBMCs, or DNA extracted from either of those sample types. TCRbeta CDR3 regions were amplified from genomic DNA using the immunoSEQ Assay, a bias-controlled multiplex PCR. In the paper's pipeline: The number of nucleated cells in each sample was estimated by amplification of reference gene primers within the assay. To quantify the absolute abundance of each unique TCRbeta CDR3 rearrangement, sequence reads were collapsed and filtered. For each sample, productive Simpson clonality was calculated as the square root of Simpson's diversity index over productive rearrangements. Imported from immuneACCESS, the table was reduced by TCRdb to in-frame sequences with V and J called. These copies leave out some clones; in studies compared against another copy, an unresolved V gene accounts for under half, and the cause of the remainder is not known. V, J and clone size were drawn from that table, and D and trimming were deduced from the DNA. For this sample the table gives roughly 120,000 clones, of which 70% to 80% were detected only once. The ten largest account for roughly 7.9% of the sample.

The sequence joins TRBV5-6 to TRBJ2-3, with TRBD2 matching 9 junction bases. The specimen was peripheral blood. The origin of this receptor is a human donor in a cohort sampled during active COVID-19. At the DNA level, the sequence is TGTGCCAGCAGCTTGGGAGCGGGAGGCAGCACAGATACGCAGTATTTT. Its translation is CASSLGAGGSTDTQYF.